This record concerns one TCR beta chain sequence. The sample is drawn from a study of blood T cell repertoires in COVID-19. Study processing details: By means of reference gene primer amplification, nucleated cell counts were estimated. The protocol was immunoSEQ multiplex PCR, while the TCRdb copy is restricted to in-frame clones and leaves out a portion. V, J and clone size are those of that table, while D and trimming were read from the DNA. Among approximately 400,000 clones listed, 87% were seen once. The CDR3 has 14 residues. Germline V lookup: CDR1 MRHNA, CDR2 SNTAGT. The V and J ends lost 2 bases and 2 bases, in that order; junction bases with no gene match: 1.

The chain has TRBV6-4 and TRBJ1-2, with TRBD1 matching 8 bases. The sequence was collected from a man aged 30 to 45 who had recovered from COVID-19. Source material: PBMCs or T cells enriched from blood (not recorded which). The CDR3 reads CASSDGQGNYGYTF. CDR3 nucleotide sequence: TGTGCCAGCAGTGACGGACAGGGCAACTATGGCTACACCTTC.